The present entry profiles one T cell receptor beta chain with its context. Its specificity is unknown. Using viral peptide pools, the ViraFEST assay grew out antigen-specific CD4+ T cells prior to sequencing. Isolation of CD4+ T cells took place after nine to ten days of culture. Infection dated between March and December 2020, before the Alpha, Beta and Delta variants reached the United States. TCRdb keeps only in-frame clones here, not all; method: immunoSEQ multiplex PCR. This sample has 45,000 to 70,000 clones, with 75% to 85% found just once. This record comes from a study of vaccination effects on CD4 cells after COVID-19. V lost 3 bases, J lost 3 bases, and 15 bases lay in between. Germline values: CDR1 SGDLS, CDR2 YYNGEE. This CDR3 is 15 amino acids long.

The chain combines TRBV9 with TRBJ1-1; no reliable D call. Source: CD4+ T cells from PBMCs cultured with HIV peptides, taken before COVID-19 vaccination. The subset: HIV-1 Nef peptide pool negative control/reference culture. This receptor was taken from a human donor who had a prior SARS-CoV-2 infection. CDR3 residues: CASSDSHASYTEAFF. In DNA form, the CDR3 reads TGTGCCAGCAGCGACTCCCACGCCAGCTACACTGAAGCTTTCTTT.